This TCR beta chain was sequenced in a study of naive and memory T cell subsets. Findings and limits, study-wide: Over 90% of naive TCR sequences appeared only once, unlike memory subsets. A clonotype means one alpha or beta sequence, not an alpha/beta pair. Gini index rose across naive, CM, EM and EMRA in CD4 and CD8.

Two oligonucleotides, mixed equimolar, formed the beta constant-region primer covering TRBC1 and TRBC2. An oligonucleotide with the SP2 primer and a 12-nucleotide UMI was ligated to the cDNA 3' end. Using its own MiXCR run on the UMI-ligation and nested PCR reads, TCRdb lists one record per CDR3 protein. The repertoire holds fewer than 40,000 distinct CDR3 sequences, with 13% as singletons. The CDR3 length is 10 residues. In germline, CDR1 is SQVTM, CDR2 ANQGSEA. V dropped 5 bases and J dropped 4 bases, with 5 bases sitting between them. Regarding this clonotype: Its target is unknown.

The chain has TRBV29-1 and TRBJ1-1; D remains ambiguous. The source material was effector memory CD4+ T cells from blood. The sample's subset: effector memory, CD45RA- CD27-. This TCR was recovered from a human donor in good health. The CDR3 sequence: CSVQITEAFF. The CDR3 DNA follows: TGCAGCGTTCAAATCACTGAAGCTTTCTTT.